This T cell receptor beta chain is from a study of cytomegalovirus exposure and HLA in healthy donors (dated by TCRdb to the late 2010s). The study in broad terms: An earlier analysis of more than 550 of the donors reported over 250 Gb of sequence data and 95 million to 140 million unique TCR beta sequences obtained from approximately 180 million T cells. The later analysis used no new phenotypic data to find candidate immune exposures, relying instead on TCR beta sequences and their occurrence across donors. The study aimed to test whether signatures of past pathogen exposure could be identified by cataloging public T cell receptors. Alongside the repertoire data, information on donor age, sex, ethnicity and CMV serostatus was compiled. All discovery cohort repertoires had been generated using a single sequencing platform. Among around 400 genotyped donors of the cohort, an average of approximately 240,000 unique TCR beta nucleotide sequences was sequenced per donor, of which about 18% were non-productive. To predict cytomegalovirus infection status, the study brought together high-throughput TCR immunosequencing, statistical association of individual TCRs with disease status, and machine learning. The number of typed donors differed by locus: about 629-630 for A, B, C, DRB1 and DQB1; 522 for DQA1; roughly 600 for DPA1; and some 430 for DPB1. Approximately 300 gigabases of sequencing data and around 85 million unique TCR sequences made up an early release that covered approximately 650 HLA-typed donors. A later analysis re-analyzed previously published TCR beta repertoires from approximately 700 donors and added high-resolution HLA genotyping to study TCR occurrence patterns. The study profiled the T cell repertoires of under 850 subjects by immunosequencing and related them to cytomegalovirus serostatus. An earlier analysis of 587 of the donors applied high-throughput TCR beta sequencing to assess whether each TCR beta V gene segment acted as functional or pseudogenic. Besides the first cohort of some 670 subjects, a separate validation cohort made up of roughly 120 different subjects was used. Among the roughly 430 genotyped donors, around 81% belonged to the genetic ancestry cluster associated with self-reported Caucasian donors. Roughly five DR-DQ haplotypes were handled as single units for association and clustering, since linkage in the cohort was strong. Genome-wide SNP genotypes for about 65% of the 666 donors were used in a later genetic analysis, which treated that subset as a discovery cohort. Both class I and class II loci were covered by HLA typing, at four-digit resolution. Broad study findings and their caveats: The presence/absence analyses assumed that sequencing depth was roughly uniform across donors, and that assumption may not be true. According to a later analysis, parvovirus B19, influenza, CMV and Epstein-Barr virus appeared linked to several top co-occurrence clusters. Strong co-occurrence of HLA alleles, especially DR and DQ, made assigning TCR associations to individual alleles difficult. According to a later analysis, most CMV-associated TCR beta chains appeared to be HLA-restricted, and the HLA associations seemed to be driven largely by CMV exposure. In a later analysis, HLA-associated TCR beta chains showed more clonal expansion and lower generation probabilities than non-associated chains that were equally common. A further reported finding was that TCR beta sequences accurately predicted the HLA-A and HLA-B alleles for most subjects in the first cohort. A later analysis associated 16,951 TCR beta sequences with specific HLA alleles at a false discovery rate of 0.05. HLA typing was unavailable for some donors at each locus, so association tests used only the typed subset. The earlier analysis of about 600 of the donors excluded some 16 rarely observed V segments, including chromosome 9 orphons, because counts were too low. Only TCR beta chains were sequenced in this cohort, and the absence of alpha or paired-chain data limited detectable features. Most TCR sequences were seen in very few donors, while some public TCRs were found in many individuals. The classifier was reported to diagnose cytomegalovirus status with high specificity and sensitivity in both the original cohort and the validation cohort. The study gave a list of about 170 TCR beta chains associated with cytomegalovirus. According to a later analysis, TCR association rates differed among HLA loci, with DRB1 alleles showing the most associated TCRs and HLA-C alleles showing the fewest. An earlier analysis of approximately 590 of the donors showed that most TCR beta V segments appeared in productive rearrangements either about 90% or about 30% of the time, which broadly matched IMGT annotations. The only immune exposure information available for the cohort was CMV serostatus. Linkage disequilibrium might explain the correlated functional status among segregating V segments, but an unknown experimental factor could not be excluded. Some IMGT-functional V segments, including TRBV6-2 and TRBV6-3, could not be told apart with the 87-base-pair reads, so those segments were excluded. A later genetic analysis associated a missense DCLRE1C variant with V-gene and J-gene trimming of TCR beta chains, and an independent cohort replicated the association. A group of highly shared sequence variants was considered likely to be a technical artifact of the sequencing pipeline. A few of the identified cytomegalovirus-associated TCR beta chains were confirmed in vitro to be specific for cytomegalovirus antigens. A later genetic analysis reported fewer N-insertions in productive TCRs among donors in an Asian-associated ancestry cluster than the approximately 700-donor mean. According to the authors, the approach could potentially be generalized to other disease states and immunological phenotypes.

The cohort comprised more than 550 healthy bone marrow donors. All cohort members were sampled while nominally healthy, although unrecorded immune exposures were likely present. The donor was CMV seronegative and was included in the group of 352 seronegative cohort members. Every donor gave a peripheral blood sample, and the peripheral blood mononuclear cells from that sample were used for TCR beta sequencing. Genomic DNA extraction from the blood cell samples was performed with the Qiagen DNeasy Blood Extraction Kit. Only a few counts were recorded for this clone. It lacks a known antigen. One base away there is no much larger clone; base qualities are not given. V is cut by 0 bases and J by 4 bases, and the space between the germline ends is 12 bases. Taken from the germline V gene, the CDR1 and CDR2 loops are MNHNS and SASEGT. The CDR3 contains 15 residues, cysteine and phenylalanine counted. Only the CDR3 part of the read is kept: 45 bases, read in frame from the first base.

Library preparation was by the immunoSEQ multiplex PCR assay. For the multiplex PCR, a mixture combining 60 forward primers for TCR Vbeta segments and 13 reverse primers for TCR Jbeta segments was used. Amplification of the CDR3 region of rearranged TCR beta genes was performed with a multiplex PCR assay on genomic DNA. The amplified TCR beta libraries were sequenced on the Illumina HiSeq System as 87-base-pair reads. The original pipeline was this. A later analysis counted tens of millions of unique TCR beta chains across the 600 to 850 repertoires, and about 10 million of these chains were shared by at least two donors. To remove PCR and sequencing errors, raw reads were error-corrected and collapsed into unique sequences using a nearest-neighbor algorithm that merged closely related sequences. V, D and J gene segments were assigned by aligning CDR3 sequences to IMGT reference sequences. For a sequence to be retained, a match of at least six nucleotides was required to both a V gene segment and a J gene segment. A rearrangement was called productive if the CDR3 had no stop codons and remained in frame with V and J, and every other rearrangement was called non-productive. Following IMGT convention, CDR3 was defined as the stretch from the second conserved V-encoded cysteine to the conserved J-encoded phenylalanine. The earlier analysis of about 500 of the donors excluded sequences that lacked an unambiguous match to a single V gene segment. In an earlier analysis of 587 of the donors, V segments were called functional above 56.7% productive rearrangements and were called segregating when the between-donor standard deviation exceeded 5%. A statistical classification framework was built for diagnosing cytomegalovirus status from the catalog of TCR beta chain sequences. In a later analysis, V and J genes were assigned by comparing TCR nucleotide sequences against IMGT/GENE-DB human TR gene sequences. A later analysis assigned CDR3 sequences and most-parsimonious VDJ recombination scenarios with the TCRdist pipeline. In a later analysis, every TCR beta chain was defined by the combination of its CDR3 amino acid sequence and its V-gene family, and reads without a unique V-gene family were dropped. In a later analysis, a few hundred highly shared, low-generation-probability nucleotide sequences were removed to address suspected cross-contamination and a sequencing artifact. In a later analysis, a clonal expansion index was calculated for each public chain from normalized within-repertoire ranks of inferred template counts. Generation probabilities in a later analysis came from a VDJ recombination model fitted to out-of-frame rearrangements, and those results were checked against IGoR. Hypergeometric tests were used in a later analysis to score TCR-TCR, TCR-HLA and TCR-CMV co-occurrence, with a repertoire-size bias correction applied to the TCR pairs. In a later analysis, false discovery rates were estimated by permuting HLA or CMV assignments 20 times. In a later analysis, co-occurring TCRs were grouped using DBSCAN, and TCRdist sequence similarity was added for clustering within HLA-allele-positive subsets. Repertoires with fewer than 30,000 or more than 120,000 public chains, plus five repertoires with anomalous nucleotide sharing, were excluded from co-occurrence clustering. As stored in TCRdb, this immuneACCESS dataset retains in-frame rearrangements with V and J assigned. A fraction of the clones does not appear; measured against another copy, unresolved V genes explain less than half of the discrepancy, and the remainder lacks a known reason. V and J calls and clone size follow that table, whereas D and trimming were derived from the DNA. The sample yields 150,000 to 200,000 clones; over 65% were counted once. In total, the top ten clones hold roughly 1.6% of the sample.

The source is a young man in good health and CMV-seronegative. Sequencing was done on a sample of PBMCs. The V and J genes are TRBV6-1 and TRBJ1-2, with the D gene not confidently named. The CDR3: CASSEARDNSYGYTF. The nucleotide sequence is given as TGTGCCAGCAGTGAAGCAAGAGACAACTCCTATGGCTACACCTTC.